This T cell receptor (beta chain) stems from a study of OX40 agonist ivuxolimab in advanced cancers. Using immunoSEQ multiplex PCR, the repertoire was profiled, and TCRdb retains in-frame clones only, with some absent. The repertoire consists of 90,000 to 100,000 clones, with around 85% occurring once and the leading ten covering 0.75% to 0.95%. This clone was observed a few times. Its cognate antigen is unknown. Germline V lookup: CDR1 MGHRA, CDR2 YSYEKL. V dropped 3 bases and J dropped 4 bases, with 12 bases sitting between them. This CDR3 is built from 14 residues. Overall study results and limits: Dose levels from 0.1 to 3.0 mg/kg saw CD4+ and CD8+ blood T cells expand clonally by week 6.

The chain recombines TRBV4-1 with TRBJ2-5; weak D call: TRBD2 (6 bases). The sequences come from CD4+ or CD8+ T cells sorted from blood, collected in a trial of the OX40 agonist ivuxolimab. This clonotype originated in an adult with an advanced solid tumor such as melanoma, head and neck, liver or kidney cancer. DNA for the CDR3: TGCGCCAGCAGCCAGGGGGGTTTGGGAGAGACCCAGTACTTC. This codes for CASSQGGLGETQYF.